This TCR beta chain was captured by sequencing in a study of shared clonotypes between healthy human individuals. Clones were read by immunoSEQ multiplex PCR, and TCRdb kept only the in-frame ones, dropping some. The sample includes approximately 640,000 clones, roughly 88% of them seen just once. With respect to this clone: The identical CDR3 is also encoded by other nucleotide sequences in the sample.

CDR1 and CDR2 (germline): SNHLY, FYNNEI. This CDR3 is 12 amino acids long. With 3 bases removed from V and 2 bases from J, the gap between germline ends came to 5 bases. The sequence came from a man aged 18 to 35 in good health. Some clones in this sample may be carry-over from other donors' samples. The rearrangement joins TRBV2 to TRBJ2-7; D ambiguous. The sample consisted of memory CD8+ T cells from PBMCs. The subset: CD45RO+ cells pooled with CCR7-negative TemRA cells. The CDR3 DNA reads as TGTGCCAGCAGTGAGGTTACCTACGAGCAGTACTTC. Translated: CASSEVTYEQYF. Full variable domain (rest looked up from reference TRBV2 and TRBJ2-7): EPEVTQTPSHQVTQMGQEVILRCVPISNHLYFYWYRQILGQKVEFLVSFYNNEISEKSEIFDDQFSVERPDGSNFTLKIRSTKLEDSAMYFCASSEVTYEQYFGPGTRLTVT.